The 21 T cell receptor beta chains listed next were all sequenced from one sample in a study of technical replicates of blood from a handful of donors. Assay: immunoSEQ multiplex PCR; the TCRdb copy retains only in-frame clones and omits some. The data show 68,000 or so clones, around 91% seen once. The sample taken for sequencing was T cells isolated from PBMCs. The receptors originated from a human donor in good health.

This chain links TRBV5-4 with TRBJ1-1; TRBD1 matches 7 bases. J was trimmed by 10 bases and V by 0 bases; bases with no gene match: 15. Per germline, CDR1 SGHNT and CDR2 YYREEE (reference sequence). This CDR3 has 16 amino acids. The chain's CDR3 is CASSLGQDRVGSGAFF. The CDR3 DNA reads as TGTGCCAGCAGCTTGGGGCAAGACAGGGTCGGGAGTGGAGCTTTCTTT.

This rearrangement joins TRBV6-5 to TRBJ1-1, with unresolved D. V was pared by 0 bases and J by 7 bases, with 6 bases between. CDR1 and CDR2 (germline): MNHEY, SVGAGI. This CDR3 has 12 amino acids. CDR3 amino acids: CASSYSADEAFF. The CDR3 DNA follows: TGTGCCAGCAGTTACTCGGCAGATGAAGCTTTCTTT.

The chain has TRBV2 and TRBJ2-1, with a tentative D call TRBD1 (6 bases). The V gene lost 0 bases and the J gene lost 1 base, with 16 bases spanning the gap. Germline CDR1 is SNHLY and CDR2 is FYNNEI. The CDR3 sequence is 18 residues long. The CDR3 DNA is TGTGCCAGCAGTGAAGCTGGCGTCCACAGGGCTTCCTACAATGAGCAGTTCTTC. Translation gives CASSEAGVHRASYNEQFF.

This clone was detected only once. The chain recombines TRBV19 with TRBJ2-7; 7 positions match TRBD1. The trim removed 8 bases at V and 1 base at J, leaving 8 bases unmatched. Per the germline V gene, CDR1 is LNHDA and CDR2 is SQIVND (reference sequence). The CDR3 spans 14 residues. The CDR3 protein is CASQDREESYEQYF. CDR3 coding DNA: TGTGCCAGTCAAGACAGGGAAGAATCCTACGAGCAGTACTTC.

The chain is built from TRBV7-9 and TRBJ2-7, with 7 bases fitting TRBD1. The ends lost 3 bases at V and 3 bases at J; junction bases unmatched: 5. The CDR3 covers 14 residues. CDR1 SEHNR and CDR2 FQNEAQ come from the germline V gene (reference sequence). The DNA of the CDR3 is TGTGCCAGCAGCTTTGGGACAGCCCTCTACGAGCAGTACTTC. Protein: CASSFGTALYEQYF.

The chain carries TRBV27 and TRBJ2-5; possible D gene TRBD1, 6 bases. In germline, CDR1 is MNHEY, CDR2 SMNVEV (reference sequence). The CDR3 has 14 residues. V was pared by 5 bases and J by 5 bases, with 15 bases between. The CDR3 sequence is CASSQSRGRETQYF. As DNA, the CDR3 is TGTGCCAGCAGTCAGTCCAGGGGACGGGAGACCCAGTACTTC.

The chain links TRBV5-4 to TRBJ2-3; TRBD2 matches 10 bases. Trimming removed 3 bases from V and 4 bases from J; junction bases left unmatched: 8. CDR3 length: 16 amino acids. From germline, CDR1 is SGHNT and CDR2 YYREEE (reference sequence). The CDR3 DNA reads TGTGCCAGCAGCTCGCCCCTAGCGGGAGTCCCAGATACGCAGTATTTT. Its protein is CASSSPLAGVPDTQYF.

The chain joins TRBV27 to TRBJ1-4; 8 positions agree with TRBD1. V dropped 2 bases and J dropped 5; count of bases not matched to a gene: 4. This CDR3 comprises 15 residues. Germline V gene sequence: CDR1 MNHEY, CDR2 SMNVEV (reference sequence). CDR3 residues: CASSLGQGPNEKLFF. The CDR3 region has the DNA TGTGCCAGCAGTTTAGGACAGGGACCGAATGAAAAACTGTTTTTT.

This clone turned up a few times. The chain combines TRBV10-1 with TRBJ2-7, with D tentatively TRBD2 (5 bases). The V gene lost 4 bases and the J gene lost 5 bases, with 12 bases spanning the gap. Germline CDR1 and CDR2: WNHNN and SYGVQD (reference sequence). The CDR3 runs to 13 residues. The CDR3 DNA reads as TGCGCCAGCAGTGTTGGGAGCCAAAACGAGCAGTACTTC. It yields the protein CASSVGSQNEQYF.

The chain combines TRBV18 with TRBJ2-7; 7 bases align to TRBD2. This CDR3 has 16 residues. CDR1 and CDR2 from the germline V gene are KGHSH and LQKENI. The trim removed 6 bases at V and 4 bases at J, leaving 15 bases unmatched. CDR3 DNA: TGTGCCAGCTCCCCGCCCCTAATGGGGGGGTTATACGAGCAGTACTTC. Translated, it gives CASSPPLMGGLYEQYF.

The chain is built from TRBV6-5 and TRBJ2-2; D might be TRBD1 (5 bases). The CDR3 has 14 residues. The V and J ends lost 6 bases and 4 bases respectively, with 12 bases between them. Germline V lookup: CDR1 MNHEY, CDR2 SVGAGI. The CDR3: CASRVLGATGELFF. In DNA form, the CDR3 reads TGTGCCAGCAGGGTTTTAGGGGCCACCGGGGAGCTGTTTTTT.

V usage is TRBV9 and J usage is TRBJ1-1, with 7 positions matching TRBD1. Looked up from germline, CDR1 is SGDLS and CDR2 is YYNGEE. The V and J ends lost 3 bases and 1 base, in that order; junction bases with no gene match: 6. This CDR3 is built from 15 residues. The CDR3, as DNA: TGTGCCAGCAGCGGCGAGGGGGCGAGGAACACTGAAGCTTTCTTT. Translated, it gives CASSGEGARNTEAFF. Full variable domain (missing parts from reference TRBV9 and TRBJ1-1): DSGVTQTPKHLITATGQRVTLRCSPRSGDLSVYWYQQSLDQGLQFLIQYYNGEERAKGNILERFSAQQFPDLHSELNLSSLELGDSALYFCASSGEGARNTEAFFGQGTRLTVV.

The rearrangement uses TRBV29-1 and TRBJ2-5; D not resolved. The DNA end is a closer match to TRBJ2-7, so the J assignment may be wrong. The CDR3 is made up of 10 amino acids. Germline lookup yields CDR1 SQVTM and CDR2 ANQGSEA. DNA for the CDR3: TGCAGCGCTAGAGCAGTCGAGCAGTACTTC. It specifies CSARAVEQYF.

The V call is TRBV27, the J call TRBJ1-5; unclear D gene. Germline V gene sequence: CDR1 MNHEY, CDR2 SMNVEV (reference sequence). CDR3 length equals 16 residues. V lost 5 bases and J 1 base, leaving 15 bases between the germline ends. In DNA, the CDR3 is TGTGCCAGCAGTCCTCTTGGGCAAAGGAGCAATCAGCCCCAGCATTTT. Residues: CASSPLGQRSNQPQHF.

This chain links TRBV13 with TRBJ1-1, with a weak D call TRBD1 (6 bases). Trimming took 5 bases from V and 4 from J, leaving 17 bases between them. The CDR3 has 15 amino acids. In germline, CDR1 is PRHDT, CDR2 FYEKMQ (reference sequence). CDR3 DNA: TGTGCCAGCAGCCCCGATAGGGGGTTTGGCACTGAAGCTTTCTTT. It yields the protein CASSPDRGFGTEAFF.

The rearrangement links TRBV28 to TRBJ2-1, with 7 bases lining up with TRBD2. The CDR3 consists of 14 residues. V lost 5 bases and J lost 8; bases outside the gene matches: 9. Germline V CDR1 and CDR2: MDHEN, SYDVKM. Here the CDR3 reads CASSLPREIHEQFF. CDR3 coding DNA: TGTGCCAGCAGTCTCCCGCGGGAGATCCATGAGCAGTTCTTC.

The rearrangement links TRBV12-5 to TRBJ1-1; D might be TRBD1 (6 bases). The CDR3 is 13 amino acids. The ends were cut back, 4 bases at V and 3 bases at J, with 9 bases in the middle. Germline V gives CDR1 LGHNT, CDR2 FRNRAP. This CDR3 reads CASGSNRDTEAFF. The CDR3 nucleotides are TGTGCTAGTGGTTCCAACAGGGACACTGAAGCTTTCTTT. The full variable domain, rest sourced from reference TRBV12-5 and TRBJ1-1, is DARVTQTPRHKVTEMGQEVTMRCQPILGHNTVFWYRQTMMQGLELLAYFRNRAPLDDSGMPKDRFSAEMPDATLATLKIQPSEPRDSAVYFCASGSNRDTEAFFGQGTRLTVV.

V usage is TRBV5-6 and J usage is TRBJ1-5; 7 bases match TRBD1. Germline V lookup: CDR1 SGHDT, CDR2 YYEEEE. V was clipped by 5 bases and J by 7 bases; unmatched bases: 9. The CDR3 is 14 amino acids. The CDR3 region is CASRRTGRRQPQHF. In nucleotides, the CDR3 is TGTGCCAGCAGGCGGACAGGCCGACGGCAGCCCCAGCATTTT.

This rearrangement joins TRBV19 to TRBJ2-3, with 8 positions matching TRBD2. The CDR3 is 14 residues long. Germline lookup yields CDR1 LNHDA and CDR2 SQIVND (reference sequence). V gave up 7 bases and J gave up 3 bases; unmatched junction bases: 6. The CDR3 spells CASTRGGGTDTQYF. CDR3 bases: TGTGCCAGTACGCGAGGCGGGGGGACAGATACGCAGTATTTT.

The J gene is TRBJ2-7, the V gene TRBV2; 10 bases map to TRBD2. The CDR3 sequence is 15 residues long. Germline CDR1 and CDR2: SNHLY and FYNNEI. Trimming removed 5 bases from V and 3 bases from J; junction bases left unmatched: 7. The CDR3 sequence is CASSPQRTSGYEQYF. The CDR3 DNA follows: TGTGCCAGCAGTCCCCAGAGGACTAGCGGCTACGAGCAGTACTTC.

V gene TRBV7-8 combines with J gene TRBJ2-3; TRBD2 agrees at 13 bases. This CDR3 spans 16 amino acids. After removal of 5 bases from V and 7 bases from J, the junction contained 9 bases not matched to a gene. CDR1 and CDR2 from the germline V gene are SGHVS and FQNEAQ. DNA for the CDR3: TGTGCCAGCAGCGACAGACTAGCGGGAGGAAGGAATACGCAGTATTTT. Translation: CASSDRLAGGRNTQYF.